The 20 T cell receptor beta chains presented below share a single source sample, sequenced in a study of technical replicates of blood from several donors. Profiled with immunoSEQ multiplex PCR; TCRdb holds only in-frame clones, not every one. The sample has tens of thousands of clones, around 90% seen once. Material for sequencing was T cells isolated from PBMCs. The receptors stem from a human donor in good health.

This clone was seen once. The chain couples TRBV5-6 to TRBJ1-6, with a weak D call TRBD1 (5 bases). The germline gives CDR1 SGHDT, CDR2 YYEEEE. Trimming removed 4 bases at V and 4 bases at J, with 12 bases between. This CDR3 has 15 residues. This CDR3 reads CASSVDGGYNSPLHF. The DNA of the CDR3 is TGTGCCAGCAGCGTCGATGGGGGGTATAATTCACCCCTCCACTTT.

The chain links TRBV5-5 to TRBJ2-3; D is uncertain. There are 14 residues in the CDR3. V lost 2 bases to trimming and J lost 8 bases, with 15 bases between them. Germline lookup yields CDR1 SGHKS and CDR2 YYEKEE (reference sequence). The CDR3 loop is CASSFLGRLPTQYF. As DNA, the CDR3 is TGTGCCAGCAGCTTTTTGGGTCGACTCCCTACGCAGTATTTT.

This rearrangement joins TRBV5-1 to TRBJ1-1; D gene uncertain. V was trimmed by 3 bases and J by 1 base, leaving 16 bases between them. Germline V lookup: CDR1 SGHRS, CDR2 YFSETQ. The CDR3 has 16 amino acids. The CDR3 protein is CASSSRAQVRNTEAFF. Here the CDR3 DNA reads TGCGCCAGCAGCTCGCGGGCCCAGGTAAGGAACACTGAAGCTTTCTTT.

The chain uses TRBV28 and TRBJ2-1; TRBD2 matches at 13 bases. Germline assignment: CDR1 MDHEN and CDR2 SYDVKM. The V gene end was trimmed by 5 bases and the J gene end by 1 base; junction bases not matched to a gene: 5. The CDR3 is 17 residues long. The CDR3 sequence is CASSTGLAGSSYNEQFF. The CDR3 DNA is TGTGCCAGCAGTACGGGACTAGCGGGGTCTTCCTACAATGAGCAGTTCTTC.

The chain employs TRBV5-1 and TRBJ2-5; TRBD2 matches 7 bases. The CDR3 covers 14 residues. V gave up 0 bases and J gave up 4 bases; unmatched junction bases: 3. The germline gives CDR1 SGHRS, CDR2 YFSETQ. CDR3 amino acids: CASSLEGRGETQYF. The CDR3, as DNA: TGCGCCAGCAGCTTGGAAGGGAGGGGAGAGACCCAGTACTTC. Complete variable domain (other parts from reference TRBV5-1 and TRBJ2-5): KAGVTQTPRYLIKTRGQQVTLSCSPISGHRSVSWYQQTPGQGLQFLFEYFSETQRNKGNFPGRFSGRQFSNSRSEMNVSTLELGDSALYLCASSLEGRGETQYFGPGTRLLVL.

The chain couples TRBV19 to TRBJ2-2; D is possibly TRBD1 (6 bases). The CDR3 is 15 amino acids. Trimming removed 4 bases at V and 3 bases at J, with 12 bases between. Germline CDR1 LNHDA, CDR2 SQIVND (reference sequence). This chain's CDR3 is CASSNKNRDTGELFF. The CDR3 DNA sequence: TGTGCCAGTAGTAATAAAAACAGGGACACCGGGGAGCTGTTTTTT.

The chain employs TRBV4-1 and TRBJ1-1, with 8 bases aligning to TRBD1. The junction had 23 bases not matched to a gene; V was cut back by 2 bases and J by 0 bases. This CDR3 has 22 residues. Germline loops: CDR1 MGHRA, CDR2 YSYEKL. CDR3 region: CASSQMTSRGRGGGIMNTEAFF. The CDR3 region has the DNA TGCGCCAGCAGCCAAATGACCTCCAGGGGGCGAGGTGGTGGGATTATGAACACTGAAGCTTTCTTT.

This clone has only one observation. The chain carries TRBV15 and TRBJ1-1; D not resolved. With 0 bases removed from V and 6 bases from J, the gap between germline ends came to 5 bases. The length of the CDR3 is 12 residues. From germline, CDR1 is LNHNV and CDR2 YYDKDF (reference sequence). The CDR3 spells CATSREFSEAFF. In DNA, the CDR3 is TGTGCCACCAGCAGAGAATTCTCTGAAGCTTTCTTT. Supplemented by reference TRBV15 and TRBJ1-1, the full variable domain reads DAMVIQNPRYQVTQFGKPVTLSCSQTLNHNVMYWYQQKSSQAPKLLFHYYDKDFNNEADTPDNFQSRRPNTSFCFLDIRSPGLGDTAMYLCATSREFSEAFFGQGTRLTVV.

A few counts support this clone. The chain is built from TRBV2 and TRBJ2-7, with TRBD2 as a possible D gene (5 bases). The germline V gene encodes CDR1 SNHLY and CDR2 FYNNEI. The CDR3 contains 13 residues. Trimming removed 7 bases from V and 2 bases from J, with 12 bases in between. The CDR3 sequence: CASTTDLPYEQYF. The CDR3 nucleotides read TGTGCCAGCACTACGGACTTACCCTACGAGCAGTACTTC.

The rearrangement joins TRBV9 to TRBJ2-2; 11 bases match TRBD2. V lost 5 bases, J lost 0 bases, and 3 bases stayed unmatched. The germline gives CDR1 SGDLS, CDR2 YYNGEE. The CDR3 covers 16 residues. The CDR3 protein is CASSWTSGSNTGELFF. The CDR3 nucleotides read TGTGCCAGCAGTTGGACTAGCGGGTCGAACACCGGGGAGCTGTTTTTT.

The CDR3 loop is CASSLGGGRSYNEQFF. In nucleotides, the CDR3 is TGTGCCAGCAGTTTAGGTGGCGGGAGGTCGTACAATGAGCAGTTCTTC. The rearrangement uses TRBV27 and TRBJ2-1, with TRBD2 identical over 8 bases. This CDR3 region has 16 residues. Unmatched junction bases numbered 7, after V lost 2 bases and J lost 4 bases. CDR1 is MNHEY, CDR2 SMNVEV, per germline (reference sequence).

A few counts support this clone. The rearrangement joins TRBV4-1 to TRBJ1-1, with no clear D. The V gene lost 2 bases and the J gene lost 4 bases, with 8 bases spanning the gap. This CDR3 region has 13 residues. The V gene's germline CDR1 is MGHRA and CDR2 YSYEKL. CDR3 amino acids: CASSQPLPTEAFF. The CDR3, as DNA: TGCGCCAGCAGCCAACCCCTTCCCACTGAAGCTTTCTTT.

The gene calls are TRBV15 and TRBJ2-5, with TRBD1 matching 7 bases. The CDR3 has 15 amino acids. The V gene's germline CDR1 is LNHNV and CDR2 YYDKDF (reference sequence). The junction had 7 bases not matched to a gene; V was cut back by 5 bases and J by 1 base. The CDR3 sequence: CATSGGQALQETQYF. DNA of the CDR3: TGTGCCACCAGCGGAGGACAGGCCCTCCAAGAGACCCAGTACTTC. Complete variable domain (other parts from reference TRBV15 and TRBJ2-5): DAMVIQNPRYQVTQFGKPVTLSCSQTLNHNVMYWYQQKSSQAPKLLFHYYDKDFNNEADTPDNFQSRRPNTSFCFLDIRSPGLGDTAMYLCATSGGQALQETQYFGPGTRLLVL.

The J gene is TRBJ2-1, the V gene TRBV19; D unclear. The CDR3 loop spans 14 amino acids. Trimming took 8 bases from V and 8 from J, leaving 19 bases between them. Looked up from germline, CDR1 is LNHDA and CDR2 is SQIVND (reference sequence). In nucleotides, the CDR3 is TGTGCCAGTCAAGACCCCCTAGGTAGACATGAGCAGTTCTTC. Its translation: CASQDPLGRHEQFF.

This chain joins TRBV5-6 and TRBJ2-1; 10 bases are shared with TRBD2. This CDR3 is 17 amino acids long. V was clipped by 3 bases and J by 6 bases; unmatched bases: 12. Germline V gene sequence: CDR1 SGHDT, CDR2 YYEEEE. Here the CDR3 reads CASSSEITSGITNEQFF. The CDR3 region has the DNA TGTGCCAGCAGCTCGGAAATTACTAGCGGGATTACCAATGAGCAGTTCTTC.

This clone was counted once. The chain uses TRBV29-1 and TRBJ1-2; D is unclear. The CDR3 has 10 amino acids. Germline lookup yields CDR1 SQVTM and CDR2 ANQGSEA. V was pared by 5 bases and J by 8 bases, with 9 bases between. The CDR3 DNA reads as TGCAGCGTTAGGGAGGCCGGCTACACCTTC. Its translation is CSVREAGYTF.

This sequence joins TRBV7-8 and TRBJ1-5; D may be TRBD1 (5 bases). Germline V gene lookup returns CDR1 SGHVS and CDR2 FQNEAQ. This CDR3 has 15 amino acids. V gave up 2 bases and J gave up 7 bases, with 15 bases separating them. The CDR3 reads CASSLSMSRGQPQHF. CDR3 bases: TGTGCCAGCAGCTTATCGATGTCTAGGGGACAGCCCCAGCATTTT. The variable domain in full, with the rest retrieved from reference TRBV7-8 and TRBJ1-5, is GAGVSQSPRYKVAKRGQDVALRCDPISGHVSLFWYQQALGQGPEFLTYFQNEAQLDKSGLPSDRFFAERPEGSVSTLKIQRTQQEDSAVYLCASSLSMSRGQPQHFGDGTRLSIL.

V gene TRBV29-1 combines with J gene TRBJ1-2; D may be TRBD1 (5 bases). This CDR3 is built from 12 residues. Germline assignment: CDR1 SQVTM and CDR2 ANQGSEA. Trimming took 4 bases from V and 4 from J, leaving 10 bases between them. The CDR3, as DNA: TGCAGCGTTGGACAGCCCTCCTATGGCTACACCTTC. It specifies CSVGQPSYGYTF.

V and J are TRBV14 and TRBJ1-2; TRBD1 aligns across 10 bases. CDR3 size: 15 residues. V lost 8 bases, J lost 0 bases, and 6 bases stayed unmatched. Per germline, CDR1 SGHDN and CDR2 FVKESK. The chain's CDR3 is CASSDGQGANYGYTF. DNA for the CDR3: TGTGCCAGCTCGGACGGACAGGGGGCTAACTATGGCTACACCTTC.

The V gene is TRBV28, the J gene TRBJ2-1, with 12 bases matching TRBD2. This CDR3 has 15 residues. The germline gives CDR1 MDHEN, CDR2 SYDVKM. J lost 4 bases, V lost 8 bases, and 6 bases had no gene match. In DNA form, the CDR3 reads TGTGCCAGCCGTTACGGGACTAGCGGGTACAATGAGCAGTTCTTC. Protein product: CASRYGTSGYNEQFF. Combining the CDR3 with reference TRBV28 and TRBJ2-1 gives the whole variable domain DVKVTQSSRYLVKRTGEKVFLECVQDMDHENMFWYRQDPGLGLRLIYFSYDVKMKEKGDIPEGYSVSREKKERFSLILESASTNQTSMYLCASRYGTSGYNEQFFGPGTRLTVL.